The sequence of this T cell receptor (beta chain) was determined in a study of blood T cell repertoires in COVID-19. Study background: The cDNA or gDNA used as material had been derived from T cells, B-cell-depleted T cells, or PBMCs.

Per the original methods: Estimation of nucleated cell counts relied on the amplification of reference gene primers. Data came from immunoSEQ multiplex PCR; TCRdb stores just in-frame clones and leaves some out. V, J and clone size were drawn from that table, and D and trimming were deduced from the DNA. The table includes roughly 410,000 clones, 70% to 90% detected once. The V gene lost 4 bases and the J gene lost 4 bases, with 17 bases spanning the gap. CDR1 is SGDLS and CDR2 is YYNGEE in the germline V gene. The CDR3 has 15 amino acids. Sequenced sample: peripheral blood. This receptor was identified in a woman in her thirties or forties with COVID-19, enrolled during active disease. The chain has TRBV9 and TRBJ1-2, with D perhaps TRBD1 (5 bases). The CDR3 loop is CASSPGAPGVYGYTF. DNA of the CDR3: TGTGCCAGCAGCCCGGGCGCGCCGGGGGTCTATGGCTACACCTTC.